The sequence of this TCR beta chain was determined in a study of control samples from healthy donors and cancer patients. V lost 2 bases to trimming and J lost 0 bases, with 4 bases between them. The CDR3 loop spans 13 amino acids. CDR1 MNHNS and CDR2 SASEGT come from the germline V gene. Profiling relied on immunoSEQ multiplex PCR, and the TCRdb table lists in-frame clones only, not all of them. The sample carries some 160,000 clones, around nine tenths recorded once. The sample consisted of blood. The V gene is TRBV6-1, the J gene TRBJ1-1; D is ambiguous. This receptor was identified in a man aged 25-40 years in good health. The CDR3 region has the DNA TGTGCCAGCAGTGAATCGGTGAACACTGAAGCTTTCTTT. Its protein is CASSESVNTEAFF.